This T cell receptor beta chain was found in a study of T-cell reconstitution after alpha-beta-depleted transplantation in children. Per the germline V gene, CDR1 is MDHEN and CDR2 is SYDVKM. The CDR3 is 14 residues long. The V and J ends lost 3 bases and 7 bases respectively, with 15 bases between them. Study outcomes and limitations: About two months after transplant, alpha-beta T cells reportedly came from several hundred expanded graft clones. TCRbeta diversity was high at day 60 in some patients (a result of surviving recipient T cells and thymic progenitors).

Unique molecular identifiers were incorporated during preparation of the TCRbeta library. TCRdb re-called the PCR reads through MiXCR, storing one row per CDR3 protein. This repertoire shows around 64,000 distinct CDR3 sequences, 11% found once; its top ten account for under 15%. This clonotype was picked up many times. Its antigen remains unknown. The specimen comprised PBMCs, sampled before TCRalphabeta/CD19-depleted stem cell transplant. The rearrangement uses TRBV28 and TRBJ1-2; D is uncertain. The TCR sequence derives from a boy aged 5 to 17 with acute myeloid leukemia, due to receive a stem cell transplant. DNA of the CDR3: TGTGCCAGCAGTTTTTTCGGGAGGAGAGGTGGCTACACCTTC. Protein product: CASSFFGRRGGYTF.